The 17 T cell receptor beta chains below all came from one sample that was sequenced in a study of CD8+CD57+ T cells in acquired aplastic anemia. Investigators profiled TCR beta VDJ and CDR3 from genomic DNA template. TCRdb fed the reads into MiXCR, producing one record per CDR3 protein. In the table there are about 70,000 distinct CDR3 sequences, 45% to 60% of which are singletons. The material sequenced was sorted CD4+, CD8+, or CD8+CD57+ T cells (not recorded which) from PBMCs. The receptors here all came from a human donor in good health, serving as a control.

This clonotype was recorded many times. This chain joins TRBV20-1 and TRBJ2-2; 10 bases line up with TRBD2. With V trimmed by 3 bases and J by 6 bases, 7 bases remained unmatched. The CDR3 is 15 amino acids. Germline V gene lookup returns CDR1 DFQATT and CDR2 SNEGSKA (reference sequence). Here the CDR3 reads CSASPSGSEPGELFF. DNA of the CDR3: TGCAGTGCTAGCCCTAGCGGGAGTGAGCCCGGGGAGCTGTTTTTT.

In this sample, this clonotype is medium-sized. J is TRBJ1-5 and V is TRBV7-8; no clear D gene. The ends were cut back, 2 bases at V and 6 bases at J, with 8 bases in the middle. This CDR3 has 13 residues. Germline V gives CDR1 SGHVS, CDR2 FQNEAQ. The CDR3 protein is CASSLTVIQPQHF. CDR3 DNA: TGTGCCAGCAGCTTAACGGTGATTCAGCCCCAGCATTTT. Supplemented by reference TRBV7-8 and TRBJ1-5, the full variable domain reads GAGVSQSPRYKVAKRGQDVALRCDPISGHVSLFWYQQALGQGPEFLTYFQNEAQLDKSGLPSDRFFAERPEGSVSTLKIQRTQQEDSAVYLCASSLTVIQPQHFGDGTRLSIL.

This clonotype came up many times. V and J are TRBV6-4 and TRBJ1-2; D ambiguous. Germline-derived CDR1 and CDR2 are MRHNA and SNTAGT. The CDR3 totals 14 residues. V lost 2 bases and J lost 6, with 13 bases in between. The CDR3 reads CASSDGQSSNGYTF. The CDR3 DNA is TGTGCCAGCAGTGACGGGCAGTCCTCTAATGGCTACACCTTC.

This clonotype was seen many times. The germline gene is not matched at one end of the junction; a read error may be the cause. The gene calls are TRBV7-9 and TRBJ2-2; D not certain. CDR1 and CDR2 (germline): SEHNR, FQNEAQ (reference sequence). The CDR3 runs to 12 residues. The CDR3 sequence: CASRLAPGELFF. The DNA for the CDR3 is TGTGCCAGCAGATTAGCCCCCGGGGAGCTGTTTTTT.

Judged by abundance, this clonotype is medium-sized (0.01 to 0.1%). The chain links TRBV19 to TRBJ1-1, with no clear D. V was pared by 3 bases and J by 1 base, with 3 bases between. CDR1 is LNHDA and CDR2 is SQIVND in the germline V gene (reference sequence). The CDR3 is made up of 12 amino acids. CDR3 in DNA: TGTGCCAGTAGTATCTGGAACACTGAAGCTTTCTTT. Residues: CASSIWNTEAFF.

This clonotype has only one observation. The chain uses TRBV20-1 and TRBJ1-2, with 7 bases matching TRBD1. The CDR3 has 13 residues. Unmatched junction bases numbered 2, after V lost 0 bases and J lost 4 bases. Germline CDR1 reads DFQATT; CDR2 reads SNEGSKA (reference sequence). The DNA for the CDR3 is TGCAGTGCTAGAGAAGGGGACAGCTATGGCTACACCTTC. Its translation: CSAREGDSYGYTF.

The V gene is TRBV12-3 or TRBV12-4, the J gene TRBJ2-5; no reliable D call. The V end was cut by 5 bases, the J end by 2 bases, with 12 bases between. This CDR3 has 14 residues. This CDR3 is CASSLRLQQETQYF. DNA of the CDR3: TGTGCCAGCAGTCTCAGGTTACAGCAAGAGACCCAGTACTTC.

The V call is TRBV20-1, the J call TRBJ1-2; the match to TRBD1 covers 7 bases. The CDR3 is 12 amino acids. From germline, CDR1 is DFQATT and CDR2 SNEGSKA (reference sequence). With V trimmed by 0 bases and J by 9 bases, 4 bases remained unmatched. The CDR3: CSAREDRLRYTF. CDR3 DNA sequence: TGCAGTGCTAGAGAGGACAGGTTGCGCTACACCTTC.

The V gene is TRBV7-9, the J gene TRBJ2-2; D is undetermined. Trimming cost V 3 bases and J 5 bases, with 10 bases left between them. Germline CDR1 and CDR2: SEHNR and FQNEAQ (reference sequence). The CDR3 contains 14 residues. Written as DNA, the CDR3 is TGTGCCAGCAGCTTTGTTCAACCGACCGGGGAGCTGTTTTTT. As protein: CASSFVQPTGELFF.

At least ten counts were recorded for this clonotype. The V and J genes are TRBV4-1 and TRBJ1-2; D might be TRBD1 (6 bases). Trimming shortened V by 5 bases and J by 5 bases, and 18 bases separated the two germline ends. The germline gives CDR1 MGHRA, CDR2 YSYEKL. This CDR3 has 15 amino acids. CDR3 in amino acids: CASSAQLQGRYGYTF. The CDR3 bases are TGCGCCAGCAGCGCCCAATTACAGGGTCGGTATGGCTACACCTTC.

The chain carries TRBV7-9 and TRBJ1-5, with TRBD1 as a possible D gene (5 bases). CDR1 and CDR2 (germline): SEHNR, FQNEAQ (reference sequence). This CDR3 spans 15 amino acids. Trimming left V 4 bases short and J 0 bases short, with 10 bases between. CDR3 residues: CASSSDSYSNQPQHF. The CDR3 coding sequence is TGTGCCAGCAGCTCCGACAGTTATAGCAATCAGCCCCAGCATTTT.

The CDR3 loop reads CASSLVGVNSPLHF. For the CDR3, the DNA is TGTGCCAGCAGCTTAGTCGGGGTTAATTCACCCCTCCACTTT. The gene calls are TRBV7-6 and TRBJ1-6; no reliable D call. The CDR3 is made up of 14 amino acids. The germline V and J ends were trimmed by 1 base and 6 bases, with 7 bases remaining between them. CDR1 and CDR2 from the germline V gene are SGHVS and FNYEAQ.

The chain uses TRBV2 and TRBJ1-4; 8 bases match TRBD1. The CDR3 is 13 residues long. Germline V gene data show CDR1 as SNHLY and CDR2 as FYNNEI. V shed 5 bases and J 7 bases; nucleotides not matched to a gene: 3. CDR3 nucleotides: TGTGCCAGCAGTCGGACAGGGAGTGAAAAACTGTTTTTT. This translates into CASSRTGSEKLFF.

This rearrangement joins TRBV19 to TRBJ1-5; D is uncertain. V lost 10 bases, J lost 3 bases, and 10 bases lay in between. This CDR3 has 12 amino acids. Per germline, CDR1 LNHDA and CDR2 SQIVND (reference sequence). Here the CDR3 DNA reads TGTGCCACCTCCTATCTCAATCAGCCCCAGCATTTT. This encodes CATSYLNQPQHF.

The chain employs TRBV9 and TRBJ2-5; D is unresolved. Germline CDR1 SGDLS, CDR2 YYNGEE. Trimming pared 0 bases from V and 4 bases from J, leaving 4 bases between. The CDR3 is 12 amino acids. The CDR3 sequence is CASSVDLETQYF. CDR3 bases: TGTGCCAGCAGCGTAGACCTAGAGACCCAGTACTTC.

This clonotype appeared a few times. The chain carries TRBV29-1 and TRBJ2-1; 8 bases are a match to TRBD2. Germline CDR1 is SQVTM and CDR2 is ANQGSEA. Losses at the gene ends were 3 bases for V and 8 bases for J; bases not matched to a gene: 12. This CDR3 region has 15 residues. For the CDR3, the DNA is TGCAGCGTTGAGCGGGGGGACGTTCAAGGCTATGAGCAGTTCTTC. It translates to CSVERGDVQGYEQFF.

A few counts support this clonotype. The CDR3, as DNA: TGTGCCATCAGTGAGTCGGGCACTAGCGGAGCTAGCACAGATACGCAGTATTTT. Its protein is CAISESGTSGASTDTQYF. V usage is TRBV10-3 and J usage is TRBJ2-3, with 8 bases identical to TRBD2. Germline assignment: CDR1 ENHRY and CDR2 SYGVKD. V lost 0 bases and J lost 0; bases outside the gene matches: 8. CDR3 length equals 18 residues.